Sequencing of this TCR beta chain was carried out in a study of CD8 T cells in Susac syndrome. The CD8+ and CD4+ T cells were negatively isolated, with the TEMRA cells enriched by FACS. RNA amounts of 0.5 to 1 ug underwent reverse transcription with random hexamers. TCRdb re-called the immunoSEQ multiplex PCR reads through MiXCR, storing one row per CDR3 protein. The data show 130,000 to 150,000 distinct CDR3 sequences, with approximately 93% seen just once and around 0.08% held by the top ten. From germline, CDR1 is DFQATT and CDR2 SNEGSKA (reference sequence). Trimming stripped 3 bases from V and 0 bases from J, with 9 bases between. There are 14 residues in the CDR3.

The receptor's source is a human donor in good health. Sequenced input: CD4+ T cells from PBMCs. The chain carries TRBV20-1 and TRBJ2-1; D unclear. CDR3 in DNA: TGCAGTGCTAGGGTATTTAGCTCCTACAATGAGCAGTTCTTC. Translating gives CSARVFSSYNEQFF.